This TCR beta chain derives from a study of beta chain features in type 1 diabetes. Study results and limitations: There were fewer insertions and more deletions at the VDJ junctions of type 1 diabetes patients.

This clone was seen a few times. Its antigen is undetermined. This CDR3 is 15 amino acids long. Germline V gene lookup returns CDR1 KGHSH and CDR2 LQKENI. V was clipped by 3 bases and J by 8 bases, with 16 bases between them. The authors reverse transcribed all of the isolated RNA, so sequencing captured expressed TCRB transcripts. Profiled with immunoSEQ multiplex PCR; TCRdb holds only in-frame clones, not every one. This sample has some 63,000 clones, with roughly three fifths found just once. Material: Tregs from blood. The chain has TRBV18 and TRBJ1-4; maybe TRBD1 (5 bases). This TCR was sampled from a woman aged 18-29 years in good health. This chain's CDR3 is CASSPVPQGNEKLFF. The CDR3 coding sequence is TGTGCCAGCTCACCGGTTCCGCAGGGTAACGAAAAACTGTTTTTT.